These 18 T cell receptor beta chains were sequenced from one sample in a study of T cell changes during pregnancy in multiple sclerosis. Data came from immunoSEQ multiplex PCR; TCRdb stores just in-frame clones and leaves some out. This sample has 65,000 to 95,000 clones, with more than 85% found just once. The material sequenced was peripheral blood, taken after pregnancy. The receptors were gathered from a female donor in good health, enrolled as a control in a pregnancy study.

CDR3 protein: CASSSTETNQPQHF. The CDR3 bases are TGTGCCAGCAGTTCGACAGAGACGAATCAGCCCCAGCATTTT. The chain recombines TRBV6-6 with TRBJ1-5; D may be TRBD1 (5 bases). V was shortened by 4 bases and J by 4 bases, with 11 bases between the two germline ends. Germline V gene sequence: CDR1 MNHNY, CDR2 SVGAGI (reference sequence). CDR3 size: 14 residues.

The chain is built from TRBV29-1 and TRBJ1-1; maybe TRBD1 (5 bases). The V and J ends lost 3 bases and 4 bases respectively, with 12 bases between them. Germline lookup yields CDR1 SQVTM and CDR2 ANQGSEA. This CDR3 is built from 13 residues. The CDR3 DNA follows: TGCAGCGTTGATTTGGGGGGGGGCACTGAAGCTTTCTTT. It is translated as CSVDLGGGTEAFF. Looking up the rest from reference TRBV29-1 and TRBJ1-1 gives the full variable domain: SAVISQKPSRDICQRGTSLTIQCQVDSQVTMMFWYRQQPGQSLTLIATANQGSEATYESGFVIDKFPISRPNLTFSTLTVSNMSPEDSSIYLCSVDLGGGTEAFFGQGTRLTVV.

This clone was seen only once. This chain uses TRBV2 with TRBJ1-4; the D gene is possibly TRBD1 (5 bases). Germline V CDR1 and CDR2: SNHLY, FYNNEI. There are 14 residues in the CDR3. V lost 7 bases and J lost 8, with 17 bases in between. CDR3: CASTGRRQNEKLFF. CDR3 nucleotide sequence: TGTGCCAGCACCGGAAGGAGACAGAACGAAAAACTGTTTTTT.

The CDR3 region is CASSPYINAGSGNEQFF. CDR3 coding DNA: TGTGCCAGCTCACCTTATATCAATGCGGGCTCAGGTAATGAGCAGTTCTTC. The V call is TRBV18, the J call TRBJ2-1, with D maybe TRBD2 (5 bases). The V and J ends lost 3 bases and 7 bases respectively, with 22 bases between them. The CDR3 sequence is 17 residues long. CDR1 is KGHSH and CDR2 is LQKENI in the germline V gene.

This chain uses TRBV19 with TRBJ2-7, with 9 bases matching TRBD2. The ends lost 4 bases at V and 1 base at J; junction bases unmatched: 11. The CDR3 consists of 17 residues. Looked up from germline, CDR1 is LNHDA and CDR2 is SQIVND (reference sequence). The CDR3 nucleotides read TGTGCCAGTAGTAAGGGCGGGAGGGCCGGAGGATCCTACGAGCAGTACTTC. As protein: CASSKGGRAGGSYEQYF.

J is TRBJ2-7 and V is TRBV10-2; D perhaps matches TRBD2 (7 bases). CDR1 WSHSY and CDR2 SAAADI come from the germline V gene. The V gene lost 7 bases and the J gene lost 7 bases, with 23 bases spanning the gap. CDR3 length: 15 residues. The CDR3 DNA reads TGCGCCAGCACCCCTCAGGGAGGGGGAGGTCGGGAGCAGTACTTC. Protein: CASTPQGGGGREQYF.

This clone was found once. This chain links TRBV29-1 with TRBJ2-3; unclear D gene. V was cut by 3 bases and J by 6 bases, with 13 bases left in between. CDR1 SQVTM and CDR2 ANQGSEA come from the germline V gene. CDR3 length equals 13 residues. CDR3 in amino acids: CSVDRAGSDTQYF. The CDR3 coding sequence is TGCAGCGTTGACCGCGCCGGGTCGGATACGCAGTATTTT.

The CDR3 region is CASWRGNEQFF. Written as DNA, the CDR3 is TGTGCCTCGTGGAGAGGCAATGAGCAGTTCTTC. The chain uses TRBV9 and TRBJ2-1, with D uncertain. Germline V lookup: CDR1 SGDLS, CDR2 YYNGEE. There are 11 residues in the CDR3. Trimming shortened V by 10 bases and J by 6 bases, and 11 bases separated the two germline ends.

This clone is a singleton in its sample. The V and J genes are TRBV18 and TRBJ2-7, with a possible D match to TRBD1 (5 bases). The CDR3 sequence is 13 residues long. CDR1 is KGHSH and CDR2 is LQKENI in the germline V gene. Trimming stripped 0 bases from V and 4 bases from J, with 7 bases between. CDR3: CASSPPSGYEQYF. CDR3 sequence (DNA): TGTGCCAGCTCACCACCGTCAGGGTACGAGCAGTACTTC.

The V call is TRBV14, the J call TRBJ2-5; 7 bases are shared with TRBD1. CDR3 size: 16 residues. CDR1 is SGHDN, CDR2 FVKESK, per germline. V lost 4 bases to trimming and J lost 3 bases; unmatched junction nucleotides: 11. This chain's CDR3 is CASSPGLGTAKETQYF. In nucleotides, the CDR3 is TGTGCCAGCAGCCCCGGCCTCGGGACAGCTAAAGAGACCCAGTACTTC. Drawing the rest from reference TRBV14 and TRBJ2-5, the complete variable domain is EAGVTQFPSHSVIEKGQTVTLRCDPISGHDNLYWYRRVMGKEIKFLLHFVKESKQDESGMPNNRFLAERTGGTYSTLKVQPAELEDSGVYFCASSPGLGTAKETQYFGPGTRLLVL.

This chain joins TRBV28 and TRBJ2-5; 7 nucleotides align to TRBD2. This CDR3 has 14 residues. Germline CDR1 MDHEN, CDR2 SYDVKM. The V segment lost 3 bases and the J segment 1 base; nucleotides outside the gene matches: 2. The CDR3 bases are TGTGCCAGCAGTTTGGGGGGGGTCCAAGAGACCCAGTACTTC. It is translated as CASSLGGVQETQYF.

The V gene is TRBV28, the J gene TRBJ2-3; D is unclear. The CDR3 runs 12 residues. Per germline, CDR1 MDHEN and CDR2 SYDVKM. Trimming removed 5 bases from V and 3 bases from J, with 6 bases in between. Here the CDR3 DNA reads TGTGCCAGCAGTCCCTCGACAGATACGCAGTATTTT. Protein: CASSPSTDTQYF.

This chain connects TRBV4-3 to TRBJ2-2; 7 bases match TRBD2. This CDR3 comprises 14 residues. The germline CDR1 and CDR2 sequences are LGHNA and YSLEER. Trimming at V came to 4 bases and at J to 7 bases, leaving 6 bases not matched to a gene. The CDR3 DNA reads as TGCGCCAGCAGCCTAAGACTAGCAGTCGGGGAGCTGTTTTTT. Encoded protein: CASSLRLAVGELFF.

V usage is TRBV5-1 and J usage is TRBJ1-2; 7 bases line up with TRBD1. The ends lost 0 bases at V and 8 bases at J; junction bases unmatched: 10. This CDR3 is 15 amino acids long. Germline V gives CDR1 SGHRS, CDR2 YFSETQ. The DNA of the CDR3 is TGCGCCAGCAGCTTGGGTCAGGAGGGGGCGGGCGGCTACACCTTC. Its protein product is CASSLGQEGAGGYTF. The full variable domain, its missing parts supplied by reference TRBV5-1 and TRBJ1-2, is KAGVTQTPRYLIKTRGQQVTLSCSPISGHRSVSWYQQTPGQGLQFLFEYFSETQRNKGNFPGRFSGRQFSNSRSEMNVSTLELGDSALYLCASSLGQEGAGGYTFGSGTRLTVV.

V is TRBV4-3 and J is TRBJ2-7; D possibly corresponds to TRBD2 (6 bases). V gave up 0 bases and J gave up 4 bases, with 16 bases separating them. CDR1 and CDR2 (germline): LGHNA, YSLEER. This CDR3 region has 16 residues. The CDR3 DNA reads as TGCGCCAGCAGCCAAGATAATTTGGTTGGGAGGTACGAGCAGTACTTC. Amino acids: CASSQDNLVGRYEQYF.

The chain is built from TRBV21-1 and TRBJ1-3; TRBD1 reflects the table's D call only, with no check against the DNA. TRBV21-1 is annotated as a pseudogene. This CDR3 contains 18 residues. The CDR3 nucleotides read TGTGCCAGCAGCAAACGTAGGGGTAGACAGGTAAGGTTCAACACCATATATTTT. Its translation is CASSKRRGRQVRFNTIYF.

The chain uses TRBV18 and TRBJ2-7, with D possibly matching TRBD2 (7 bases). V was clipped by 2 bases and J by 3 bases, with 11 bases between them. This CDR3 spans 14 amino acids. Germline values: CDR1 KGHSH, CDR2 LQKENI. CDR3 region: CASSPWGGRYEQYF. The CDR3 DNA reads as TGTGCCAGCTCACCATGGGGGGGGCGCTACGAGCAGTACTTC.

V is TRBV7-2 and J is TRBJ2-7; maybe TRBD1 (5 bases). The CDR3 has 15 amino acids. Germline V gene data show CDR1 as SGHTA and CDR2 as FQGNSA. Between the trimmed V and J ends, which lost 5 bases and 5 bases, there was a span of 19 bases. The CDR3 sequence: CASSRSEGALNEQYF. The CDR3 DNA is TGTGCCAGCAGCCGATCAGAAGGGGCCCTAAACGAGCAGTACTTC.